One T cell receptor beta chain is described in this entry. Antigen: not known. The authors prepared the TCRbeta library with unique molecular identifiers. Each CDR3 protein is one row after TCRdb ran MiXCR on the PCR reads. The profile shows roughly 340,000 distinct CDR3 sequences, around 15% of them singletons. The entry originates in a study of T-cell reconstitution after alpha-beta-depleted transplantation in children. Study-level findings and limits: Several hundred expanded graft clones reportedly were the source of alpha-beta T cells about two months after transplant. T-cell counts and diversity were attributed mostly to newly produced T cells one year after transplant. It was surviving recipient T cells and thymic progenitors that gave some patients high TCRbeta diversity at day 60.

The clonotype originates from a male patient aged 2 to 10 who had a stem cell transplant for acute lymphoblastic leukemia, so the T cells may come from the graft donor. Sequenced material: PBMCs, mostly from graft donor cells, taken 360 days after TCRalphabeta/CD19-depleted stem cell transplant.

CDR3 in amino acids: CASSLEFSGELFF. For the CDR3, the DNA is TGCGCCAGCAGCTTGGAGTTTTCCGGGGAGCTGTTTTTT. The V call is TRBV5-1, the J call TRBJ2-2; D uncertain. CDR3 length equals 13 residues. The germline gives CDR1 SGHRS, CDR2 YFSETQ. With 0 bases removed from V and 6 bases from J, the gap between germline ends came to 6 bases.